This T cell receptor (beta chain) was sequenced during a study of blood T cell repertoires in COVID-19 (dated by TCRdb to the early 2020s). About the investigation overall: The collaborator samples originated in the United States, Italy and Spain and spanned the acute and convalescent phases of COVID-19. Where HLA class I and class II types were available, the types were taken from metadata supplied by the sample provider, not from assay-based typing. The prospective study material was composed of cDNA or gDNA derived from T cells, B-cell-depleted T cells, or PBMCs. The repertoires were made available in a free public database intended to serve as a resource for research on the immune response to SARS-CoV-2. Deeply sampled blood TCRbeta repertoires from subjects exposed to, actively infected with, or recovered from COVID-19 were included in the dataset. Sample metadata almost always included a de-identified subject ID, COVID-19 status, age in years and sex. The samples were drawn from the first 160 participants of the ongoing ImmuneRACE study and from over 950 subjects provided by 6 global collaborators.

From the cysteine up to the phenylalanine, the CDR3 has a length of 11 residues. Only the CDR3 DNA is retained, 33 bases long and in frame from the first base. Cut back by 7 bases and 6 bases, the V and J ends lie 7 bases apart. Based on the germline V gene (reference sequence), the CDR1 and CDR2 sequences are LGHDT and YNNKEL. What the authors observed across the whole study: The quantity of clinical and demographic metadata differed by source and by participant and was supplied without curation.

Collaborating institutions collected whole blood in K2EDTA tubes following their own protocols. For TCRbeta analysis, collaborator samples were shipped as frozen whole blood, as isolated PBMCs, or as DNA extracted from either sample type. TCRbeta CDR3 regions were amplified from genomic DNA by means of the immunoSEQ Assay, a bias-controlled multiplex PCR. The published analysis was carried out like this. Within the assay, amplification of reference gene primers was used to estimate how many nucleated cells each sample contained. Sequence reads were collapsed and filtered to measure the absolute abundance of every unique TCRbeta CDR3 rearrangement. For each sample, productive Simpson clonality was calculated as the square root of Simpson's diversity index across productive rearrangements. Held by TCRdb, this immuneACCESS table contains in-frame sequences only and omits some clones. Under half of the omission traces to an unresolved V gene where checked; the cause of the rest is unknown. V and J calls and clone size are copied from that table; D and trimming were computed from the DNA. In all, the sample holds over 150,000 clones, and 75% to 80% of those were seen once. The top ten hold about 26% of the sample.

Concerning this clone itself: What antigen it recognizes has not been identified. The input lacks base qualities; no much larger clone sits a single base away.

Sequencing was performed on peripheral blood. Rearrangement joined TRBV3-1 (or the pseudogene TRBV3-2) to TRBJ2-1; the D gene lacks a confident call. The receptor was derived from a woman aged 65 to 85 with acute or convalescent COVID-19. The encoded CDR3 is CASTSSNEQFF. The DNA sequence follows: TGTGCCAGCACCTCGAGCAATGAGCAGTTCTTC.